One sample yielded the 2 T cell receptor beta chains listed below, sequenced in a study of CD8+ T cells in alopecia areata. Extracted RNA was reverse transcribed, and the resulting cDNA served as sequencing template. The repertoire was sequenced with immunoSEQ multiplex PCR; TCRdb's copy has only in-frame clones and lacks some. The sample has more than 10,000 clones, roughly 60% seen once. Patients with alopecia areata provided lesional scalp punch biopsies as well as peripheral blood. Sequencing was performed on skin, taken at week 0. The receptors derive from a human donor with alopecia areata.

J is TRBJ1-6 and V is TRBV6-5; 9 bases agree with TRBD1. Germline lookup yields CDR1 MNHEY and CDR2 SVGAGI. The J segment lost 9 bases and the V segment lost 5 bases, leaving 5 bases of the junction unmatched. CDR3 length: 14 amino acids. The CDR3 nucleotides read TGTGCCAGCAGTAGTACAGGGGGCGGTTCACCCCTCCACTTT. Translation gives CASSSTGGGSPLHF.

This clone has a handful of counts. Distinct nucleotide sequences in the sample also encode this CDR3. J is TRBJ2-3 and V is TRBV7-9; D is unclear. Per germline, CDR1 SEHNR and CDR2 FQNEAQ (reference sequence). Trimming shortened V by 5 bases and J by 2 bases, and 2 bases separated the two germline ends. This CDR3 region has 11 residues. CDR3 DNA sequence: TGTGCCAGCAGCGACACAGATACGCAGTATTTT. Encoded protein: CASSDTDTQYF.